The 14 T cell receptor beta chains below were found in one sample sequenced in a study of blood T cell repertoires in COVID-19. Repertoires were generated with immunoSEQ multiplex PCR, while TCRdb's copy carries only in-frame clones and drops some. The data contain about 100,000 clones, 84% of them singletons. The specimen sequenced was peripheral blood. These receptors came from a man aged 55 to 69 with acute or convalescent COVID-19.

V gene TRBV5-1 combines with J gene TRBJ1-2; maybe TRBD1 (5 bases). This CDR3 has 13 residues. CDR1 and CDR2 from the germline V gene are SGHRS and YFSETQ. V lost 4 bases and J lost 2, with 9 bases in between. DNA for the CDR3: TGCGCCAGCAGCCAAGACAGAAACTATGGCTACACCTTC. Protein sequence: CASSQDRNYGYTF. The variable domain in full, completed from reference TRBV5-1 and TRBJ1-2, reads KAGVTQTPRYLIKTRGQQVTLSCSPISGHRSVSWYQQTPGQGLQFLFEYFSETQRNKGNFPGRFSGRQFSNSRSEMNVSTLELGDSALYLCASSQDRNYGYTFGSGTRLTVV.

This chain connects TRBV6-6 to TRBJ2-2; TRBD2 aligns across 14 bases. The CDR3 spans 17 residues. The trim removed 6 bases at V and 6 bases at J, leaving 9 bases unmatched. CDR1 is MNHNY and CDR2 is SVGAGI in the germline V gene (reference sequence). CDR3: CASSRHLGLAGAGELFF. CDR3 coding DNA: TGTGCCAGCAGCCGACACCTGGGACTAGCGGGAGCCGGGGAGCTGTTTTTT.

The chain links TRBV19 to TRBJ2-5; 10 bases line up with TRBD1. CDR3 length: 16 residues. Germline CDR1 LNHDA, CDR2 SQIVND (reference sequence). The V segment lost 6 bases and the J segment 5 bases; nucleotides outside the gene matches: 12. The CDR3 sequence is CASSPRQGAFSETQYF. The DNA for the CDR3 is TGTGCCAGTAGCCCGAGACAGGGGGCTTTCTCTGAGACCCAGTACTTC.

The chain has TRBV19 and TRBJ2-4; 7 bases fit TRBD2. The CDR3 contains 13 residues. Per germline, CDR1 LNHDA and CDR2 SQIVND (reference sequence). J was trimmed by 8 bases and V by 7 bases; bases with no gene match: 8. CDR3 sequence: CASTPSGTDIQYF. CDR3 DNA sequence: TGTGCCAGTACCCCAAGCGGGACGGACATTCAGTACTTC.

This sequence joins TRBV13 and TRBJ2-7, with TRBD2 matching over 8 bases. Losses at the gene ends were 1 base for V and 7 bases for J; bases not matched to a gene: 6. CDR1 PRHDT and CDR2 FYEKMQ come from the germline V gene (reference sequence). The CDR3 is 14 amino acids. CDR3 coding DNA: TGTGCCAGCAGCTTAGCGGGAGGGCCTCGGGAGCAGTACTTC. Protein: CASSLAGGPREQYF. The variable domain in full, completed from reference TRBV13 and TRBJ2-7, reads AAGVIQSPRHLIKEKRETATLKCYPIPRHDTVYWYQQGPGQDPQFLISFYEKMQSDKGSIPDRFSAQQFSDYHSELNMSSLELGDSALYFCASSLAGGPREQYFGPGTRLTVT.

The chain couples TRBV18 to TRBJ1-6; D may be TRBD1 (5 bases). V lost 3 bases to trimming and J lost 0 bases, with 18 bases between them. In germline, CDR1 is KGHSH, CDR2 LQKENI. The CDR3 totals 19 residues. CDR3 protein: CASSPLDTGKSSYNSPLHF. Here the CDR3 DNA reads TGTGCCAGCTCACCTCTCGATACAGGCAAGAGCTCCTATAATTCACCCCTCCACTTT.

The V call is TRBV7-9, the J call TRBJ1-2, with TRBD1 as a possible D gene (5 bases). CDR1 is SEHNR and CDR2 is FQNEAQ in the germline V gene (reference sequence). Trimming pared 10 bases from V and 7 bases from J, leaving 19 bases between. This CDR3 spans 13 amino acids. Here the CDR3 reads CAMTEDGGSGYTF. The CDR3 DNA follows: TGTGCCATGACGGAGGACGGGGGTTCTGGCTACACCTTC. The variable domain in full, with the rest retrieved from reference TRBV7-9 and TRBJ1-2, is DTGVSQNPRHKITKRGQNVTFRCDPISEHNRLYWYRQTLGQGPEFLTYFQNEAQLEKSRLLSDRFSAERPKGSFSTLEIQRTEQGDSAMYLCAMTEDGGSGYTFGSGTRLTVV.

The chain combines TRBV5-1 with TRBJ1-1, with TRBD1 matching over 8 bases. From germline, CDR1 is SGHRS and CDR2 YFSETQ. This CDR3 region has 15 residues. Germline trimming cut 1 base from V and 5 bases from J; bases unmatched to any gene: 7. The chain's CDR3 is CASSLYGQGFTEAFF. Here the CDR3 DNA reads TGCGCCAGCAGCTTGTACGGACAGGGTTTTACTGAAGCTTTCTTT.

The J gene is TRBJ2-3, the V gene TRBV6-5, with TRBD2 matching 10 bases. The length of the CDR3 is 15 residues. The V segment lost 5 bases and the J segment 1 base; nucleotides outside the gene matches: 3. Per the germline V gene, CDR1 is MNHEY and CDR2 is SVGAGI. The CDR3 loop is CASSPGTSGTDTQYF. CDR3 nucleotide sequence: TGTGCCAGCAGTCCCGGGACTAGCGGCACAGATACGCAGTATTTT.

The J gene is TRBJ2-1, the V gene TRBV11-2, with unresolved D. Trimming stripped 6 bases from V and 0 bases from J, with 6 bases between. Germline V gives CDR1 SGHAT, CDR2 FQNNGV. The length of the CDR3 is 13 residues. This CDR3 is CASRPSSYNEQFF. The CDR3 bases are TGTGCCAGCAGGCCGAGCTCCTACAATGAGCAGTTCTTC.

The rearrangement joins TRBV14 to TRBJ1-1; D remains unclear. Per germline, CDR1 SGHDN and CDR2 FVKESK. The CDR3 length is 13 residues. Trimming took off 1 base at V and 1 base at J, with 4 bases between the two ends. The DNA of the CDR3 is TGTGCCAGCAGCCAAGTACAGAACACTGAAGCTTTCTTT. It encodes CASSQVQNTEAFF.

The rearrangement joins TRBV11-2 to TRBJ1-2; TRBD1 matches at 9 bases. After removal of 5 bases from V and 3 bases from J, the junction contained 10 bases not matched to a gene. Germline V lookup: CDR1 SGHAT, CDR2 FQNNGV. CDR3 size: 16 residues. The CDR3 region has the DNA TGTGCCAGCAGCAGGGACAGGGTGTTGGGTGACTATGGCTACACCTTC. Its translation is CASSRDRVLGDYGYTF.

The V gene is TRBV19, the J gene TRBJ2-1, with D perhaps matching TRBD2 (6 bases). The CDR3 spans 14 residues. V lost 6 bases, J lost 9 bases, and 18 bases lay in between. Germline-derived CDR1 and CDR2 are LNHDA and SQIVND (reference sequence). The CDR3 sequence: CASRISPSVGEQFF. The CDR3 DNA reads TGTGCCAGTAGAATATCACCTAGCGTCGGTGAGCAGTTCTTC.

V is TRBV4-1 and J is TRBJ2-7, with D uncertain. V gave up 1 base and J gave up 3 bases, with 10 bases separating them. Looked up from germline, CDR1 is MGHRA and CDR2 is YSYEKL. The CDR3 is made up of 14 amino acids. CDR3 residues: CASSQAANSYEQYV. CDR3 DNA sequence: TGCGCCAGCAGCCAAGCCGCCAATAGCTACGAGCAGTACGTC.